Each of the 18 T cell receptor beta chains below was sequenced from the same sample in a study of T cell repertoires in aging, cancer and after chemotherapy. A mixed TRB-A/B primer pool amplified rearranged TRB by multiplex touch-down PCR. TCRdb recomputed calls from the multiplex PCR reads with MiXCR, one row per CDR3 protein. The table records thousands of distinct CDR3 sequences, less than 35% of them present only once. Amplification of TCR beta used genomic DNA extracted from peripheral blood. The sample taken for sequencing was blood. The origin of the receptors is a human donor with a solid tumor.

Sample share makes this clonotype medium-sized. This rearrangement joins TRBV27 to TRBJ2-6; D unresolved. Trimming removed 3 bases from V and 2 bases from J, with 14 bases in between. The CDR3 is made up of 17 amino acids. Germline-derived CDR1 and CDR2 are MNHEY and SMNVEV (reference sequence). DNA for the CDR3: TGTGCCAGCAGTTTGCTAGGGCTCCAAACTGGGGCCAACGTCCTGACTTTC. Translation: CASSLLGLQTGANVLTF.

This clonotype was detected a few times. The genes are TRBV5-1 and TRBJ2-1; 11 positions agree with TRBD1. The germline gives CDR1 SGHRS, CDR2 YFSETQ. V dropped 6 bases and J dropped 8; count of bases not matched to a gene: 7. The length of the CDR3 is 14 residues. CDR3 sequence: CASKTGTGGHEQFF. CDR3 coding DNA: TGCGCCAGCAAAACCGGGACAGGGGGTCATGAGCAGTTCTTC.

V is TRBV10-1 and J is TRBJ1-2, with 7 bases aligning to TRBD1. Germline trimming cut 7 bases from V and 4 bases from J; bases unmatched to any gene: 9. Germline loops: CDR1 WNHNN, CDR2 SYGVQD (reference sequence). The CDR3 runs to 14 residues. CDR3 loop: CASTRDSERYGYTF. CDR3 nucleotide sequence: TGCGCCAGCACTCGGGACAGCGAGCGCTATGGCTACACCTTC.

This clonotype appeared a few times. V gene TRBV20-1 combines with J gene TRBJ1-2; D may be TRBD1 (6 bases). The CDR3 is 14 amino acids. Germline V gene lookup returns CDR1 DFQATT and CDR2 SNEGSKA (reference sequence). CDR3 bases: TGCAGGGGAGCGGCAGGGGAGTTTGACTATGGCTACACCTTC. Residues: CRGAAGEFDYGYTF.

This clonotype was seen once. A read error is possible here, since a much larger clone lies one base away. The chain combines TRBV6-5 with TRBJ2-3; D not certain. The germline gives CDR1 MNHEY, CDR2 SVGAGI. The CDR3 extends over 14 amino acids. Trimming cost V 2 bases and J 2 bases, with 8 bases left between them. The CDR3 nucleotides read TGTGCCAGCAGTTACCCCCTCGACACAGATACGCAGTATTTT. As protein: CASSYPLDTDTQYF.

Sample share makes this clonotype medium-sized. The CDR3 bases are TGTGCCTGGACCAACCGGGACGGCTTCACCGGGGAGCTGTTTTTT. Its translation is CAWTNRDGFTGELFF. The chain links TRBV30 to TRBJ2-2; possibly TRBD1 or TRBD2 for D (5 bases each). The V and J ends lost 4 bases and 4 bases respectively, with 16 bases between them. CDR1 and CDR2 from the germline V gene are GTSNPN and SVGIG (reference sequence). This CDR3 contains 15 residues.

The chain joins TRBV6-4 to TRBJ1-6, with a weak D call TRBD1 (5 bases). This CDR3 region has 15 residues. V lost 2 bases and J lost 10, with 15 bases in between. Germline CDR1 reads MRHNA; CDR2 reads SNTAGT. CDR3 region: CASSDQDSPGSPLHF. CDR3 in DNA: TGTGCCAGCAGTGACCAAGACAGCCCGGGGTCACCCCTCCACTTT.

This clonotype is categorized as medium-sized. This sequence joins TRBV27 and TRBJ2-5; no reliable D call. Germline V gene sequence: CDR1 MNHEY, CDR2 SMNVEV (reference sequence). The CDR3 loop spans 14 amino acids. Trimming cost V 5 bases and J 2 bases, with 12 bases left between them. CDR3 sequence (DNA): TGTGCCAGCAGTCCCTATAGGAATCAAGAGACCCAGTACTTC. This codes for CASSPYRNQETQYF.

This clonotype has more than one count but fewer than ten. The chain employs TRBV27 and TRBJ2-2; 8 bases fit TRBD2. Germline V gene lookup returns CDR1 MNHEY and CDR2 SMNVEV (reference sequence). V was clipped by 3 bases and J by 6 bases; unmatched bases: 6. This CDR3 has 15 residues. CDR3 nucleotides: TGTGCCAGCAGTTTGTCCGGGGGGGCTCCCGGGGAGCTGTTTTTT. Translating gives CASSLSGGAPGELFF.

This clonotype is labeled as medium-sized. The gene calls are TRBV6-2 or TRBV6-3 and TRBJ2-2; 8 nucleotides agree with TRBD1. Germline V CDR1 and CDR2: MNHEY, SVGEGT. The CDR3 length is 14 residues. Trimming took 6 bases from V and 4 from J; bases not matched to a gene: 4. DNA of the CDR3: TGTGCCAGCAGCCGACAGGGGAGCACCGGGGAGCTGTTTTTT. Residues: CASSRQGSTGELFF.

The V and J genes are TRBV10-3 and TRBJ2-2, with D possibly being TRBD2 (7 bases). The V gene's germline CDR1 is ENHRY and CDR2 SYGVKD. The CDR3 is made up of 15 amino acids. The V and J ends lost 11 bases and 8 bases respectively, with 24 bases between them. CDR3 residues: CACSAGALPFGELFF. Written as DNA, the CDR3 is TGTGCCTGCTCGGCGGGGGCCCTCCCGTTTGGGGAGCTGTTTTTT.

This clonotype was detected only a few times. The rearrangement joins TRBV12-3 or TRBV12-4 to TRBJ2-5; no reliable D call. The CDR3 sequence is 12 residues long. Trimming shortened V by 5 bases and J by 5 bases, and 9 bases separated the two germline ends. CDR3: CASSPGRETQYF. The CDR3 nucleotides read TGTGCCAGCAGTCCCGGAAGGGAGACCCAGTACTTC.

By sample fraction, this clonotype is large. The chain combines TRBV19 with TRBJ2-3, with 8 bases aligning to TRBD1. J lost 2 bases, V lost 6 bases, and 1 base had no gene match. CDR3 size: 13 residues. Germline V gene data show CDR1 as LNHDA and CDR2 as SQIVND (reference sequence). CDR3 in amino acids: CASRTGATDTQYF. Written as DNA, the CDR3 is TGTGCCAGTAGGACAGGGGCCACAGATACGCAGTATTTT. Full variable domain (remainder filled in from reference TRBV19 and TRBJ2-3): DGGITQSPKYLFRKEGQNVTLSCEQNLNHDAMYWYRQDPGQGLRLIYYSQIVNDFQKGDIAEGYSVSREKKESFPLTVTSAQKNPTAFYLCASRTGATDTQYFGPGTRLTVL.

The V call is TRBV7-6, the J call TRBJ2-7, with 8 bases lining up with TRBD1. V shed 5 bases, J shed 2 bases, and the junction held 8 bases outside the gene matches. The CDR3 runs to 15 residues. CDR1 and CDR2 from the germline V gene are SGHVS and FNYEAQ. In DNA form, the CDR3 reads TGTGCCAGCAGCCTAAGGTCGGACAGGGCCTACGAGCAGTACTTC. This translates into CASSLRSDRAYEQYF.

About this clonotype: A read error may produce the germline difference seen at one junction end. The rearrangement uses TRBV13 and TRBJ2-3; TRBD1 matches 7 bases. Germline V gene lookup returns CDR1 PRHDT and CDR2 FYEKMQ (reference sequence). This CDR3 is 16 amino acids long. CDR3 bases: TGCGCCAGCAGCTTGGGGGACAGAACCTACACAGATACGCAGTATTTT. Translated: CASSLGDRTYTDTQYF.

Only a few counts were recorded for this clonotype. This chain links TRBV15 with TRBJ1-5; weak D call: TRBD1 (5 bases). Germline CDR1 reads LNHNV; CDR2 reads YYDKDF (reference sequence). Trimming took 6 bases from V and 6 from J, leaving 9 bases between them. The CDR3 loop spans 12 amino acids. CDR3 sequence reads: CATSQGAQPQHF. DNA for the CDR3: TGTGCCACCAGTCAAGGGGCTCAGCCCCAGCATTTT.

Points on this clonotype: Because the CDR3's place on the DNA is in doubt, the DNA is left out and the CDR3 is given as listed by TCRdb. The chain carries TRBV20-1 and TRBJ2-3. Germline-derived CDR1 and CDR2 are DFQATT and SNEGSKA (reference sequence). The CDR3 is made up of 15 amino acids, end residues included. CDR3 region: CSANDLAFFGDTQYF.

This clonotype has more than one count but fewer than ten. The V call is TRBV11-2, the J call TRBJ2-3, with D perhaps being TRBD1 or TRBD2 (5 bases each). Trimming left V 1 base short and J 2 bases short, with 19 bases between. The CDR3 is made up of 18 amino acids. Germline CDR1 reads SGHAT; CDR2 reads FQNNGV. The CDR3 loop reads CASSLGRGSGIYTDTQYF. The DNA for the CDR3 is TGTGCCAGCAGCTTAGGAAGAGGGTCAGGGATCTACACAGATACGCAGTATTTT.